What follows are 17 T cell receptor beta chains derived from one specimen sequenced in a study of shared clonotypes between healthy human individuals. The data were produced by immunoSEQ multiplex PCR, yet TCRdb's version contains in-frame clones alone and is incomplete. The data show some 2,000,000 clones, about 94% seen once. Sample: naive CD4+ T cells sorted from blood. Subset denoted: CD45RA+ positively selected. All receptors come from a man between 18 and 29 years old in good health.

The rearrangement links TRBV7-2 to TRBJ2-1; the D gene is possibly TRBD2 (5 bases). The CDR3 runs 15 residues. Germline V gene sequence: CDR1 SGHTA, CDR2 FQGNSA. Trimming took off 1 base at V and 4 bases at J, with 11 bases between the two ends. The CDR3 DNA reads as TGTGCCAGCAGCTTAGGACTACACCTATACAATGAGCAGTTCTTC. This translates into CASSLGLHLYNEQFF.

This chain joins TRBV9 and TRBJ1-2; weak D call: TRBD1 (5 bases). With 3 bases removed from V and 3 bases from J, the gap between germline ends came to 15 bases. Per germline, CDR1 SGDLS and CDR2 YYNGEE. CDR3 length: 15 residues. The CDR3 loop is CASSAPNRFDYGYTF. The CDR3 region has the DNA TGTGCCAGCAGCGCGCCAAACAGGTTTGACTATGGCTACACCTTC.

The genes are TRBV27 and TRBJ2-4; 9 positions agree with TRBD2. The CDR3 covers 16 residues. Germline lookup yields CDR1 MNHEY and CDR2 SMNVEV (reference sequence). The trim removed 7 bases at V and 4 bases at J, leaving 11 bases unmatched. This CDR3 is CASTPLASGDKNIQYF. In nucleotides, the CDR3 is TGTGCCAGCACTCCCTTGGCTAGCGGGGATAAAAACATTCAGTACTTC.

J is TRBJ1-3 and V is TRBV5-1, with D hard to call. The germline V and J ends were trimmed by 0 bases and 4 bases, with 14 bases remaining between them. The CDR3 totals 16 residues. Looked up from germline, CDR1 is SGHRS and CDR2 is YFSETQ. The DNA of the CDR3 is TGCGCCAGCAGCTTGGGAAGCGTCTCGGGAGGAAACACCATATATTTT. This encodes CASSLGSVSGGNTIYF.

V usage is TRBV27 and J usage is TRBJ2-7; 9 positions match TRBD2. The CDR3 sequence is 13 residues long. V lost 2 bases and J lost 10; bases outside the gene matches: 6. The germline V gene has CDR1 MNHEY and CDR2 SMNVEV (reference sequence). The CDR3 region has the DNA TGTGCCAGCAGTTTACTATCCGGGACTAGCCAGTACTTC. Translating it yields CASSLLSGTSQYF.

The CDR3 loop reads CASNIQASNQPQHF. The CDR3 DNA reads TGTGCCAGCAACATACAGGCGTCAAATCAGCCCCAGCATTTT. This rearrangement joins TRBV28 to TRBJ1-5; a possible D gene is TRBD1 (5 bases). V was cut by 7 bases and J by 4 bases, with 14 bases left in between. CDR1 and CDR2 from the germline V gene are MDHEN and SYDVKM. This CDR3 has 14 residues.

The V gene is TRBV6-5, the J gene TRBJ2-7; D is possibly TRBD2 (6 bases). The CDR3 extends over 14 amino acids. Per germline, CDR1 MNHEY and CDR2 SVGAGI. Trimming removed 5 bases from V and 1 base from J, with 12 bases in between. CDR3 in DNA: TGTGCCAGCAGTCCGACGGCGGGATCCTACGAGCAGTACTTC. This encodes CASSPTAGSYEQYF.

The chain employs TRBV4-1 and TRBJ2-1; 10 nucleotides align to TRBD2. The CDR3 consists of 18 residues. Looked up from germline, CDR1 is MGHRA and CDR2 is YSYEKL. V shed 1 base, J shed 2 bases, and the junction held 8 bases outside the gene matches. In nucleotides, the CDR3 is TGCGCCAGCAGCCAAGGGCCGGGACTAGCGTGGACCTACAATGAGCAGTTCTTC. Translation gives CASSQGPGLAWTYNEQFF.

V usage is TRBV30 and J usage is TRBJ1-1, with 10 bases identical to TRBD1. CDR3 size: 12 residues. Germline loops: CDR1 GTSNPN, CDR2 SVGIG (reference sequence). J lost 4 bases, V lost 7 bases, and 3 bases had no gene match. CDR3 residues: CALGQGGTEAFF. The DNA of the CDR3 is TGTGCCTTAGGACAGGGGGGCACTGAAGCTTTCTTT. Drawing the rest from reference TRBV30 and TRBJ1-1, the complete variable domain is SQTIHQWPATLVQPVGSPLSLECTVEGTSNPNLYWYRQAAGRGLQLLFYSVGIGQISSEVPQNLSASRPQDRQFILSSKKLLLSDSGFYLCALGQGGTEAFFGQGTRLTVV.

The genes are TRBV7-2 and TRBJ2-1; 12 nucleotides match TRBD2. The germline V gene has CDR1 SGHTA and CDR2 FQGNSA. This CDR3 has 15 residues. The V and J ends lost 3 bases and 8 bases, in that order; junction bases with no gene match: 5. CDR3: CASSLRLAGVDEQFF. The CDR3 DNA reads TGTGCCAGCAGCTTGAGACTAGCGGGAGTAGATGAGCAGTTCTTC. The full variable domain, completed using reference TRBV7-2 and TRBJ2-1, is GAGVSQSPSNKVTEKGKDVELRCDPISGHTALYWYRQSLGQGLEFLIYFQGNSAPDKSGLPSDRFSAERTGGSVSTLTIQRTQQEDSAVYLCASSLRLAGVDEQFFGPGTRLTVL.

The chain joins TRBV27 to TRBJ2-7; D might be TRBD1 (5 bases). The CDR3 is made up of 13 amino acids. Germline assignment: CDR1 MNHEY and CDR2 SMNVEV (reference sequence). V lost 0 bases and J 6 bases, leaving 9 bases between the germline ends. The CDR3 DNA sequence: TGTGCCAGCAGTTTATCGGACACAGCCGAGCAGTACTTC. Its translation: CASSLSDTAEQYF.

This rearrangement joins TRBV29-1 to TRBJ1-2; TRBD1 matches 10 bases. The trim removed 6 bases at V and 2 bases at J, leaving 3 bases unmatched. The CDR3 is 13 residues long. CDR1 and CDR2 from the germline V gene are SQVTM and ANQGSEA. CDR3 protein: CSVTDRGNYGYTF. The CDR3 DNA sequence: TGCAGCGTCACGGACAGGGGGAACTATGGCTACACCTTC.

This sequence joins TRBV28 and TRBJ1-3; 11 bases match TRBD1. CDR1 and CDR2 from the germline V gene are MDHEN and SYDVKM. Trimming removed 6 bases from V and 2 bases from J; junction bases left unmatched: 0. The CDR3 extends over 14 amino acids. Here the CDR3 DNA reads TGTGCCAGCAGGGGACAGGGGGCTGGAAACACCATATATTTT. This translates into CASRGQGAGNTIYF.

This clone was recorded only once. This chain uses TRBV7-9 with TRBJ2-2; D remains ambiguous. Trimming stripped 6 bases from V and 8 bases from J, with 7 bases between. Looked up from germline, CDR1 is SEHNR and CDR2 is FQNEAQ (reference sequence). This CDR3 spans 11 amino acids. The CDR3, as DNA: TGTGCCAGCAGTCGAGAAGGGGAGCTGTTTTTT. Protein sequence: CASSREGELFF. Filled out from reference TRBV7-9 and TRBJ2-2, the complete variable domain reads DTGVSQNPRHKITKRGQNVTFRCDPISEHNRLYWYRQTLGQGPEFLTYFQNEAQLEKSRLLSDRFSAERPKGSFSTLEIQRTEQGDSAMYLCASSREGELFFGEGSRLTVL.

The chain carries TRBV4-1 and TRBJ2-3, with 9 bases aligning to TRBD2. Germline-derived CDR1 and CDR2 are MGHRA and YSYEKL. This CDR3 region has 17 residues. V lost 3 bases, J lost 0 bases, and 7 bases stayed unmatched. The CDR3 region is CASSHPSGRSSTDTQYF. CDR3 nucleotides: TGCGCCAGCAGCCACCCAAGCGGGAGGTCTAGCACAGATACGCAGTATTTT.

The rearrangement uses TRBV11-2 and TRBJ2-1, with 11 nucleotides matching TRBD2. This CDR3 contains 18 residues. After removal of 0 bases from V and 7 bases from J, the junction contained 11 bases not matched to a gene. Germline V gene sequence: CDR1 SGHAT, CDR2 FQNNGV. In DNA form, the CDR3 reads TGTGCCAGCAGCTTAGAAGGTAGAACTAGCGGGAGTAGGAATGAGCAGTTCTTC. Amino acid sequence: CASSLEGRTSGSRNEQFF. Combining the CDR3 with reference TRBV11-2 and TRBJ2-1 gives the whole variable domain EAGVAQSPRYKIIEKRQSVAFWCNPISGHATLYWYQQILGQGPKLLIQFQNNGVVDDSQLPKDRFSAERLKGVDSTLKIQPAKLEDSAVYLCASSLEGRTSGSRNEQFFGPGTRLTVL.

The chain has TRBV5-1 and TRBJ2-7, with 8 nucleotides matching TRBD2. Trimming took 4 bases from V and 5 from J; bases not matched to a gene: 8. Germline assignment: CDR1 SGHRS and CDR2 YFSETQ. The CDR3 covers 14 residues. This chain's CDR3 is CASSTTSGSNEQYF. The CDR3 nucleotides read TGCGCCAGCAGCACCACTAGCGGTTCGAACGAGCAGTACTTC.